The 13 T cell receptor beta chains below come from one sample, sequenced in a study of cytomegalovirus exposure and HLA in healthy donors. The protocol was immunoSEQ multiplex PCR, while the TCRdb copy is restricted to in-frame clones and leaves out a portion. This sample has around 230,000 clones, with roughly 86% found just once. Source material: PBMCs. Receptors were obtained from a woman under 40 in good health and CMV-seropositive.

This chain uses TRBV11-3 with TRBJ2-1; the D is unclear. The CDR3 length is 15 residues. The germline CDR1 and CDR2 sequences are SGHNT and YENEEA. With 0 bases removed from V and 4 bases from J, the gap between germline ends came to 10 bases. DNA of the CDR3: TGTGCCAGCAGCTTAGATCGCTCACAGTACAATGAGCAGTTCTTC. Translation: CASSLDRSQYNEQFF. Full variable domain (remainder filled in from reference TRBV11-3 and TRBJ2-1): EAGVVQSPRYKIIEKKQPVAFWCNPISGHNTLYWYLQNLGQGPELLIRYENEEAVDDSQLPKDRFSAERLKGVDSTLKIQPAELGDSAVYLCASSLDRSQYNEQFFGPGTRLTVL.

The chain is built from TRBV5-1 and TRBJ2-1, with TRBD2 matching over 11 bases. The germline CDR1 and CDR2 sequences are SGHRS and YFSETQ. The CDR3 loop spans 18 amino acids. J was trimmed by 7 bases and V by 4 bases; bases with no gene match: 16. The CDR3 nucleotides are TGCGCCAGCAGCACGGTCCCGGGACTAGCGGACCTCCGGAATGAGCAGTTCTTC. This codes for CASSTVPGLADLRNEQFF.

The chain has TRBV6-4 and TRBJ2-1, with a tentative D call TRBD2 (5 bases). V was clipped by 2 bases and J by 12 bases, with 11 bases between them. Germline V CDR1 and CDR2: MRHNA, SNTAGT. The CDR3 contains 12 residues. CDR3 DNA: TGTGCCAGCAGTGACGGGATCCGGGGGCAGTTCTTC. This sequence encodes CASSDGIRGQFF.

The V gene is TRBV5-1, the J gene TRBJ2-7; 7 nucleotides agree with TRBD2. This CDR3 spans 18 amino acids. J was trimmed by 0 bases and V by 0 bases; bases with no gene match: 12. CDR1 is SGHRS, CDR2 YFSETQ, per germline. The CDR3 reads CASSLAGLAEEHSYEQYF. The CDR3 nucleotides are TGCGCCAGCAGCTTGGCCGGGCTAGCGGAGGAACACTCCTACGAGCAGTACTTC.

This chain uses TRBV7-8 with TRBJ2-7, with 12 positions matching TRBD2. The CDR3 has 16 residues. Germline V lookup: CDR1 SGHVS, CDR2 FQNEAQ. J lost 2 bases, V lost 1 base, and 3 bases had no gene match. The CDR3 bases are TGTGCCAGCAGCTTAGGGACTAGCGGGAACACCTACGAGCAGTACTTC. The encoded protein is CASSLGTSGNTYEQYF. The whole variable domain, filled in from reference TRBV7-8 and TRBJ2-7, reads GAGVSQSPRYKVAKRGQDVALRCDPISGHVSLFWYQQALGQGPEFLTYFQNEAQLDKSGLPSDRFFAERPEGSVSTLKIQRTQQEDSAVYLCASSLGTSGNTYEQYFGPGTRLTVT.

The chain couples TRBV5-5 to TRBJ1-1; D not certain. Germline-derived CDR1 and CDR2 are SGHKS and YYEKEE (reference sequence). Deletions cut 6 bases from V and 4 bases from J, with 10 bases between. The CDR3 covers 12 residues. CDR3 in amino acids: CASTRTFTEAFF. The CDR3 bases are TGTGCCAGCACCCGGACTTTCACTGAAGCTTTCTTT.

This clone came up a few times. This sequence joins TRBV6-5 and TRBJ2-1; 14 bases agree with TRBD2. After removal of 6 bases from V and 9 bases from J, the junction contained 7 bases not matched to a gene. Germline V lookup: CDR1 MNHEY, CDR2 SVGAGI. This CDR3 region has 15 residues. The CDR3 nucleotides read TGTGCCAGCAGCCGACTAGCGGGAGGGCTGGGTGAGCAGTTCTTC. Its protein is CASSRLAGGLGEQFF.

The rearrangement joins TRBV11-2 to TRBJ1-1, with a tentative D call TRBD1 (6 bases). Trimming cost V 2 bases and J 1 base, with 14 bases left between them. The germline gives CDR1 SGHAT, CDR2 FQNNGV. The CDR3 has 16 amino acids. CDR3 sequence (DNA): TGTGCCAGCAGCTTATGGGTTAAGGGGGAGAACACTGAAGCTTTCTTT. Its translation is CASSLWVKGENTEAFF. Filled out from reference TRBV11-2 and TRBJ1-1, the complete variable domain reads EAGVAQSPRYKIIEKRQSVAFWCNPISGHATLYWYQQILGQGPKLLIQFQNNGVVDDSQLPKDRFSAERLKGVDSTLKIQPAKLEDSAVYLCASSLWVKGENTEAFFGQGTRLTVV.

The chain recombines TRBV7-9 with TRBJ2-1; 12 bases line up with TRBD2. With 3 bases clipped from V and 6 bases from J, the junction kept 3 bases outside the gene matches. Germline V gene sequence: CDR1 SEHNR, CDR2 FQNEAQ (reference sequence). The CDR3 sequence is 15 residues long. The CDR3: CASSLTSGRFNEQFF. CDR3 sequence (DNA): TGTGCCAGCAGCTTGACTAGCGGGAGATTCAATGAGCAGTTCTTC.

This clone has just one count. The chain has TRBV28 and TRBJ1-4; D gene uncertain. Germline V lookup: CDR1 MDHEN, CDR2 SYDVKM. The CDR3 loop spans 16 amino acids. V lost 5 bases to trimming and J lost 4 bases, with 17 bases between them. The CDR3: CASSPLAHIINEKLFF. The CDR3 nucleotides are TGTGCCAGCAGTCCCCTCGCACATATCATTAATGAAAAACTGTTTTTT. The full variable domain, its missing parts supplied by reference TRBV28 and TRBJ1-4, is DVKVTQSSRYLVKRTGEKVFLECVQDMDHENMFWYRQDPGLGLRLIYFSYDVKMKEKGDIPEGYSVSREKKERFSLILESASTNQTSMYLCASSPLAHIINEKLFFGSGTQLSVL.

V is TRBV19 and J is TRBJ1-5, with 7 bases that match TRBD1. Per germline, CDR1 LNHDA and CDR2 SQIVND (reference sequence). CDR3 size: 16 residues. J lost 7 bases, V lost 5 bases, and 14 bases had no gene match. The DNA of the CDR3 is TGTGCCAGTAGTGCCTCAGGGGGGCGCCTGACGCAGCCCCAGCATTTT. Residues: CASSASGGRLTQPQHF. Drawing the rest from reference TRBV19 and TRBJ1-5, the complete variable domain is DGGITQSPKYLFRKEGQNVTLSCEQNLNHDAMYWYRQDPGQGLRLIYYSQIVNDFQKGDIAEGYSVSREKKESFPLTVTSAQKNPTAFYLCASSASGGRLTQPQHFGDGTRLSIL.

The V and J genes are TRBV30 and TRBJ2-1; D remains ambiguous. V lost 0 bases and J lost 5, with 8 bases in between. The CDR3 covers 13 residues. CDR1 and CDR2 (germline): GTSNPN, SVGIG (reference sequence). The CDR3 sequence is CAWSVQSHNEQFF. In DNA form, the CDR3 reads TGTGCCTGGAGTGTACAGAGCCACAATGAGCAGTTCTTC.

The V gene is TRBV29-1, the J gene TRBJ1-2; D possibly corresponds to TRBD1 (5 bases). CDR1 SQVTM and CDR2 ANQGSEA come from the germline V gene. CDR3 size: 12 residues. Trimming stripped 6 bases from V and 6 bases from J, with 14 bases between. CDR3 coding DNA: TGCAGCGTGAATGGGGGGGGGAATGGCTACACCTTC. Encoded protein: CSVNGGGNGYTF.